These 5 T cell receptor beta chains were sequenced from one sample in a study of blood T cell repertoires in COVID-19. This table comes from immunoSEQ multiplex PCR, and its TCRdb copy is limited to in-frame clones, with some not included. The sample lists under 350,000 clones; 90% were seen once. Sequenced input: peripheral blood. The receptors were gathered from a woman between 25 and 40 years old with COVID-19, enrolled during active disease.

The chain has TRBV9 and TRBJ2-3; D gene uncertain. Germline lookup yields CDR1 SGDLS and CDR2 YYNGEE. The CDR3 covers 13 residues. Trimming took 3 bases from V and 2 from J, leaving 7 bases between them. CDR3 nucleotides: TGTGCCAGCAGCGGACTTAACACAGATACGCAGTATTTT. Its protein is CASSGLNTDTQYF.

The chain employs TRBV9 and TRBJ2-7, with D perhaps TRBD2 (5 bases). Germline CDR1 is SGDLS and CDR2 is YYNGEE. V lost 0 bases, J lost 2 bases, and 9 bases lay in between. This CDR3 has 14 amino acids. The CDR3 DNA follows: TGTGCCAGCAGCGTAGCAGCGGAAGCCTACGAGCAGTACTTC. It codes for CASSVAAEAYEQYF.

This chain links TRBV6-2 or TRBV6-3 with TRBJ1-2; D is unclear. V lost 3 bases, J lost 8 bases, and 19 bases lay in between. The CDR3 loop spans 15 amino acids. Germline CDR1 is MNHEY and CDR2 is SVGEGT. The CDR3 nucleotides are TGTGCCAGCAGTTATGTGCGCAGACCAACTATGGGCTACACCTTC. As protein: CASSYVRRPTMGYTF.

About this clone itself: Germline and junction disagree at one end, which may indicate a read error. The CDR3 region is CVSSTRGLYNEQFF. CDR3 bases: TGTGTCAGCAGCACCCGGGGTCTTTACAATGAGCAGTTCTTC. The J gene is TRBJ2-1, the V gene TRBV9; D perhaps matches TRBD2 (5 bases). The CDR3 length is 14 residues. The germline V gene encodes CDR1 SGDLS and CDR2 YYNGEE.

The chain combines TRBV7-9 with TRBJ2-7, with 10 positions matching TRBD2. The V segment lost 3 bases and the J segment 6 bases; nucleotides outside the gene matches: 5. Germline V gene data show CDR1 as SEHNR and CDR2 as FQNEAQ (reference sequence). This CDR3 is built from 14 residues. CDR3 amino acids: CASSFGAGGREQYF. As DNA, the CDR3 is TGTGCCAGCAGCTTCGGAGCGGGAGGGCGCGAGCAGTACTTC.